These T cell receptor beta chains were read from a single sample in a study of cytomegalovirus exposure and HLA in healthy donors. Clones were read by immunoSEQ multiplex PCR, and TCRdb kept only the in-frame ones, dropping some. The sample yields about 190,000 clones, about 81% seen once. Sequencing was carried out using PBMCs. Every receptor here comes from a man younger than 40 in good health and CMV-seropositive. CDR3s include the opening cysteine and the closing phenylalanine or tryptophan. A D gene is named only where the DNA matches it firmly. Some rows mark clone size as missing; the rest say once, few, many or name a class of expanded clone.

>TRBJ2-7|TRBV5-6|NA|NA
CASSLGGREQYF
TGTGCCAGCAGCTTGGGGGGGCGCGAGCAGTACTTC
>TRBJ1-5|TRBV4-2|NA|NA
CASSLSPGNQPQHF
TGTGCCAGCAGCCTTTCCCCCGGGAATCAGCCCCAGCATTTT
>TRBJ2-3|TRBV4-3|NA|NA
CASSQDPRTSDTQYF
TGCGCCAGCAGCCAAGATCCCCGGACTTCAGATACGCAGTATTTT
>TRBJ1-4|TRBV7-2|NA|TRBD1
CASSSYRGSNEKLFF
TGTGCCAGCAGCTCATACAGGGGGTCTAATGAAAAACTGTTTTTT
>TRBJ1-2|TRBV28|NA|NA
CASEVPGGGYGYTF
TGTGCCAGCGAGGTCCCGGGGGGGGGCTATGGCTACACCTTC
>TRBJ2-4|TRBV7-2|NA|NA
CASSLLGALAKNIQYF
TGTGCCAGCAGCCTACTGGGGGCACTAGCCAAAAACATTCAGTACTTC
>TRBJ2-5|TRBV9|NA|NA
CASSPSGETQYF
TGTGCCAGCAGCCCATCAGGAGAGACCCAGTACTTC
>TRBJ2-5|TRBV5-1|NA|TRBD1
CASSSGQGGETQYF
TGCGCCAGCAGCTCGGGACAGGGTGGAGAGACCCAGTACTTC
>TRBJ1-1|TRBV30|NA|NA
CAWTLNTEAFF
TGTGCCTGGACGTTGAACACTGAAGCTTTCTTT
>TRBJ1-2|TRBV29-1|NA|TRBD1
CSVEGTGVGGYTF
TGCAGCGTTGAAGGGACAGGGGTCGGTGGCTACACCTTC
>TRBJ1-2|TRBV10-3|NA|TRBD1
CAISGTGLTSSYGYTF
TGTGCCATCAGTGGGACAGGTCTTACCAGTTCTTATGGCTACACCTTC
>TRBJ2-2|TRBV2|NA|TRBD1
CASSRDRGNTGELFF
TGTGCCAGCTCCCGGGACAGGGGAAATACCGGGGAGCTGTTTTTT
>TRBJ2-2|TRBV7-3|NA|NA
CASSPQGMMTGELFF
TGTGCCAGCAGCCCCCAGGGGATGATGACCGGGGAGCTGTTTTTT
>TRBJ2-1|TRBV7-9|NA|NA
CASSQPGGEQFF
TGTGCCAGCAGCCAACCCGGGGGTGAGCAGTTCTTC
>TRBJ2-3|TRBV7-3|NA|TRBD1
CASSLTGGAADTQYF
TGTGCCAGCAGCTTGACAGGGGGCGCAGCAGATACGCAGTATTTT
>TRBJ2-3|TRBV29-1|NA|TRBD2
CSGTSVISSTQYF
TGCAGCGGGACTAGCGTAATCAGTAGTACGCAGTATTTT
>TRBJ2-7|TRBV30|NA|NA
CAWSVKQAYEQYF
TGTGCCTGGAGTGTAAAACAGGCCTACGAGCAGTACTTC
>TRBJ2-1|TRBV6-5|NA|NA
CASSRVTGIYNEQFF
TGTGCCAGCAGTAGAGTGACAGGTATTTACAATGAGCAGTTCTTC
>TRBJ2-7|TRBV6-6|NA|TRBD1
CATSGQAVEQYF
TGTGCCACCTCGGGACAGGCGGTGGAGCAGTACTTC
>TRBJ2-7|TRBV6-6|NA|TRBD2
CASNPSGSLYEQYF
TGTGCCAGCAACCCTAGCGGGAGCCTCTACGAGCAGTACTTC
>TRBJ2-5|TRBV6-5|NA|NA
CASSYGGETQYF
TGTGCCAGCAGTTACGGGGGGGAGACCCAGTACTTC
>TRBJ2-6|TRBV6-5|few|NA
CASSPGPWANVLTF
TGTGCCAGCAGTCCTGGCCCCTGGGCCAACGTCCTGACTTTC
>TRBJ1-2|TRBV6-5|NA|TRBD1
CASSYQGASYGYTF
TGTGCCAGCAGTTACCAGGGGGCGAGCTATGGCTACACCTTC
>TRBJ2-3|TRBV6-5|once|TRBD2
CASSYSEREGLRYF
TGTGCCAGCAGTTACTCGGAGCGGGAGGGCCTGCGGTATTTT
>TRBJ2-7|TRBV6-5|few|NA
CASSRQNNAYEQYF
TGTGCCAGCAGTCGACAGAATAACGCCTACGAGCAGTACTTC
>TRBJ2-3|TRBV9|few|NA
CASSVGDLNTDTQYF
TGTGCCAGCAGCGTCGGCGACTTGAACACAGATACGCAGTATTTT
>TRBJ2-5|TRBV5-8|NA|NA
CASTLQGGETQYF
TGTGCCAGCACCTTACAGGGGGGGGAGACCCAGTACTTC
>TRBJ2-7|TRBV18|NA|NA
CASSPFGDYEQYF
TGTGCCAGCTCACCATTCGGTGACTACGAGCAGTACTTC
>TRBJ2-5|TRBV18|few|TRBD1
CASSLTLGGPNQETQYF
TGTGCCAGCTCACTAACCCTAGGGGGCCCCAACCAAGAGACCCAGTACTTC
>TRBJ2-1|TRBV18|few|TRBD2
CASPSETTSGGAVYNEQFF
TGTGCCAGCCCCTCCGAGACGACAAGCGGGGGGGCCGTCTACAATGAGCAGTTCTTC
>TRBJ2-7|TRBV27|NA|NA
CASRQTGPTYEQYF
TGTGCCAGCAGACAGACAGGTCCTACCTACGAGCAGTACTTC
>TRBJ2-3|TRBV18|NA|NA
CASSPPGRSTDTQYF
TGTGCCAGCTCACCACCGGGCAGGAGCACAGATACGCAGTATTTT
>TRBJ1-6|TRBV7-8|NA|TRBD1
CASSFGQGVLDSPLHF
TGTGCCAGCAGCTTCGGACAGGGGGTTCTAGATTCACCCCTCCACTTT
>TRBJ1-2|TRBV25-1|NA|TRBD1
CASSEGQGSLNYGYTF
TGTGCCAGCAGTGAGGGACAGGGATCCCTTAACTATGGCTACACCTTC